This T cell receptor beta chain was sequenced in a study of blood T cell repertoires in COVID-19. Germline lookup yields CDR1 LNHDA and CDR2 SQIVND (reference sequence). The J segment lost 2 bases and the V segment lost 5 bases, leaving 1 base of the junction unmatched. CDR3 length: 14 residues. The study drew participants aged roughly 18 to 95 years from about two dozen US areas. Cohorts were assigned according to the clinical history that participants reported. A single count supports this clone. Authors' methods: Estimates of nucleated cell counts were drawn from the amplification of reference gene primers. The data were produced by immunoSEQ multiplex PCR, yet TCRdb's version contains in-frame clones alone and is incomplete. The D gene and trimming were derived from the DNA, and the V and J assignments and clone size from that table. The table records some 200,000 clones, approximately 83% of them present only once.

Sequenced material: PBMCs or T cells enriched from blood (not recorded which). V usage is TRBV19 and J usage is TRBJ1-3, with TRBD1 matching 9 bases. The TCR comes from a woman aged 45 to 65 who had been exposed to COVID-19. The CDR3 here is CASSRDRAGNTIYF. As DNA, the CDR3 is TGTGCCAGTAGTCGGGACAGGGCTGGAAACACCATATATTTT.